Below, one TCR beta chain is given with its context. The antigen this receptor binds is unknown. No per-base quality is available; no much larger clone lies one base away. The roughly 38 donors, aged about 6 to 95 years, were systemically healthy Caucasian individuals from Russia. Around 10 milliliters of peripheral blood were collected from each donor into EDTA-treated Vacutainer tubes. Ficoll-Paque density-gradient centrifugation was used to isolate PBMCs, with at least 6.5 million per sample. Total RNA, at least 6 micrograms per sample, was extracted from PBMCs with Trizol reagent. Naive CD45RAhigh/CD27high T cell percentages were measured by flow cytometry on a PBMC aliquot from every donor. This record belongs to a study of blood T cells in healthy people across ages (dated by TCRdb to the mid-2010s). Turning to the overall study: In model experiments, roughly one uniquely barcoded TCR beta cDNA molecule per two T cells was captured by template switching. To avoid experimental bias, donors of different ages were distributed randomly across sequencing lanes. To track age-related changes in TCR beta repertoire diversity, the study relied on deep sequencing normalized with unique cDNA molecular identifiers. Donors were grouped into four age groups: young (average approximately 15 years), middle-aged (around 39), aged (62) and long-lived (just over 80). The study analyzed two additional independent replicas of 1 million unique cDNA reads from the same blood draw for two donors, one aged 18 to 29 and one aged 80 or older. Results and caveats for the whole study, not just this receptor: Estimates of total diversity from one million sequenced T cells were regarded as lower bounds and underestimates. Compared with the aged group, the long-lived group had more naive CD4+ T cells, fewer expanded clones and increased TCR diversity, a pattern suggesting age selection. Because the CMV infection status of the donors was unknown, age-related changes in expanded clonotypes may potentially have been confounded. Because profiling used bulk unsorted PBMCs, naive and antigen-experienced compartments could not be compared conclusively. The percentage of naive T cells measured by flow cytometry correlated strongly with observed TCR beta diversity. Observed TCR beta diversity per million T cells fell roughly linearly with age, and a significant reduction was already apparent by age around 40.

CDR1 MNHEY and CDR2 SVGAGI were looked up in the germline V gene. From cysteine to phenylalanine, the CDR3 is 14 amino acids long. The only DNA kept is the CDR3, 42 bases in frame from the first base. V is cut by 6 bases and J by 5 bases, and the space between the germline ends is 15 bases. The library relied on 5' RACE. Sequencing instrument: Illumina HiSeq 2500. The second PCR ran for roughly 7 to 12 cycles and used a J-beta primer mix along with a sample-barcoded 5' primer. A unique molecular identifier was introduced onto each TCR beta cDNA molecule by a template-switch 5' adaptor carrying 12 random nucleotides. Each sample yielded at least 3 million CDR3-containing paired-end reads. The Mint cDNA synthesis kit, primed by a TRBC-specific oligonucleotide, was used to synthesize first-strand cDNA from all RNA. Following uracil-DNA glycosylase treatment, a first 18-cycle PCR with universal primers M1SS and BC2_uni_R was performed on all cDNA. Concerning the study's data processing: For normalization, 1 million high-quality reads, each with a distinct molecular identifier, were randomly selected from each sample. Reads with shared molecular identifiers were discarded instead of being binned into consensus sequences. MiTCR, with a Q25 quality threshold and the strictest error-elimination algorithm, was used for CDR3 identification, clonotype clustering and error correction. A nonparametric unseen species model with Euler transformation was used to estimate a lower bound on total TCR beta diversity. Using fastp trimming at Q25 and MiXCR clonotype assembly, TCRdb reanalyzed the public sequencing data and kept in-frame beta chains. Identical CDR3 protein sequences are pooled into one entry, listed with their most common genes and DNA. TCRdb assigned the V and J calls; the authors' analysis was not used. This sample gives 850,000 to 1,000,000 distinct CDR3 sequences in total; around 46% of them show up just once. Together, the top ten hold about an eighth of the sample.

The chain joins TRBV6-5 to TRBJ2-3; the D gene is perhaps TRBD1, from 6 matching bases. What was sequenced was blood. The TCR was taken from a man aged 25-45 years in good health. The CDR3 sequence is CASSVGQGQDTQYF. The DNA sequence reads TGTGCCAGCAGCGTGGGACAAGGGCAAGATACGCAGTATTTT.